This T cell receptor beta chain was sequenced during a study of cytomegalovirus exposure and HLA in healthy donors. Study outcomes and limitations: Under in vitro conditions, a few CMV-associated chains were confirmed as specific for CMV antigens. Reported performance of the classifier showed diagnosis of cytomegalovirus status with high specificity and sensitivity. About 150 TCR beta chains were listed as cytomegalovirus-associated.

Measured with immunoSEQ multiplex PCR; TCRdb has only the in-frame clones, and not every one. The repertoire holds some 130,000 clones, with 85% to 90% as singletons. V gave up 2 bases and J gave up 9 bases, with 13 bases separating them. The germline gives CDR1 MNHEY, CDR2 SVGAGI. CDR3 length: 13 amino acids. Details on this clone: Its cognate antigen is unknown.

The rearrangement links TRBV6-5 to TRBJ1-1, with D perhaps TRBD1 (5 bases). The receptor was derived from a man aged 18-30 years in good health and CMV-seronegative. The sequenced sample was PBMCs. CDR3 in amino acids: CASSYPGRTQAFF. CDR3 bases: TGTGCCAGCAGTTACCCAGGGAGGACCCAAGCTTTCTTT.